This T cell receptor beta chain comes out of a study of blood T cells in healthy people across ages. This clonotype turned up a few times. Donor samples were obtained from healthy Caucasian individuals from Russia, aged roughly 6 to 90. Germline CDR1 reads MNHNS; CDR2 reads SASEGT. The CDR3 is 16 amino acids. V gave up 6 bases and J gave up 1 base; unmatched junction bases: 6. Sample-barcoded 5' priming and a J-beta primer mix drove a second PCR of 7 to 11 cycles. TCRdb re-called the 5' RACE reads with MiXCR, one entry per CDR3 protein. The sample records 600,000 or so distinct CDR3 sequences, under 25% being singletons.

This chain joins TRBV6-1 and TRBJ2-2, with TRBD2 matching 9 bases. The receptor was isolated from a man between 65 and 85 years old in good health. Sequencing input: blood. CDR3 amino acids: CASRSLAGVNTGELFF. The CDR3 coding sequence is TGTGCCAGCAGGAGTTTAGCGGGGGTGAACACCGGGGAGCTGTTTTTT.